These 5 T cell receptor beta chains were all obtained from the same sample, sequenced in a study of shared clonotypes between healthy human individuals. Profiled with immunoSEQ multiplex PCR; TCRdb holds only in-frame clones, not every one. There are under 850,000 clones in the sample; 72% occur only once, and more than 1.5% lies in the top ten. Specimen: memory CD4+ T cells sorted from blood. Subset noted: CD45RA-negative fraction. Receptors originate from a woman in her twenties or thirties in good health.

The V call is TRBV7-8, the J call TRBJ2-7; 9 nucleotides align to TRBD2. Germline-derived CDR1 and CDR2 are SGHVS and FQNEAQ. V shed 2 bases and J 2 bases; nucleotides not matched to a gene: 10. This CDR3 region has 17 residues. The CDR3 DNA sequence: TGTGCCAGCAGCTTAACGTCAGCAGCGGGAGGAGCCTACGAGCAGTACTTC. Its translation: CASSLTSAAGGAYEQYF.

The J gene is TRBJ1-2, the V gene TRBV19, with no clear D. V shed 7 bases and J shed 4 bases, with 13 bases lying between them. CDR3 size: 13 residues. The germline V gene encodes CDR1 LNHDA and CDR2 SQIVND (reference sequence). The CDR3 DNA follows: TGTGCCAGTAAGTCAGTACGCTTCTATGGCTACACCTTC. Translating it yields CASKSVRFYGYTF. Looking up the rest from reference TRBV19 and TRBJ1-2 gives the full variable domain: DGGITQSPKYLFRKEGQNVTLSCEQNLNHDAMYWYRQDPGQGLRLIYYSQIVNDFQKGDIAEGYSVSREKKESFPLTVTSAQKNPTAFYLCASKSVRFYGYTFGSGTRLTVV.

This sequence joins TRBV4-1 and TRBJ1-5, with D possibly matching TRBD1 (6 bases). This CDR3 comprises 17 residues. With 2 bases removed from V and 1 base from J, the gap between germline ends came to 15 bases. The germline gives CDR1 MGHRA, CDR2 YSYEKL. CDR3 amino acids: CASSQNFRTASNQPQHF. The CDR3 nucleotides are TGCGCCAGCAGCCAAAATTTTAGGACAGCGAGCAATCAGCCCCAGCATTTT.

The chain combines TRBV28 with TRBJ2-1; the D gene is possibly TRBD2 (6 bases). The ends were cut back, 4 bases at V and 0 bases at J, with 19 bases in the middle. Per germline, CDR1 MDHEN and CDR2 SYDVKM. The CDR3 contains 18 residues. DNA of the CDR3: TGTGCCAGCAGTTCTCAGTTGGGAGGCCTCAGCTCCTACAATGAGCAGTTCTTC. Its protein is CASSSQLGGLSSYNEQFF.

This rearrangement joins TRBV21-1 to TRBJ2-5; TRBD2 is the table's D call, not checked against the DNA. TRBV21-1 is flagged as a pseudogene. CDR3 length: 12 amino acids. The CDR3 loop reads CASTCTREEQYF. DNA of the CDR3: TGTGCCAGCACCTGCACTCGGGAGGAGCAGTACTTC.